The entry below gives a single T cell receptor (beta chain) sequence along with its context. This clone's antigen is unknown. No qualities accompany the bases; no much larger clone lies one base away. Using the deep immunoSEQ assay, TCR CDR3 regions were amplified from genomic DNA by multiplex PCR. Genomic DNA extracted from each cell subset was distributed evenly over all wells of several immunoSEQ 96-well plates, and each plate served as one replicate. Each replicate PCR for sorted subsets received around 0.2 ug genomic DNA, equal to about 30,000 T cell genomes. Purified libraries were quantified with a Qubit 3.0 fluorometer, sized on a Bioanalyzer 2100, and re-quantified with the KAPA Library Quantification kit. Every immunoSEQ 96-well plate was sequenced on a dedicated single-read 150-cycle Illumina NextSeq 550 flow cell. In the paper's pipeline: Because only junctional sequences without quality scores were contained in the immunoSEQ output, filtering matching that applied to full-length reads could not be performed. Sequences were annotated with PyIR, a Python wrapper for IgBLAST v1.9, using IMGT germline references to assign V/J genes and CDR3. Reads were removed for weak V/J assignments (E-value above 1e-6), missing CDR3, stop codons, out-of-frame junctions, or ambiguous translated residues. A V3J clonotype was defined by an identical inferred V gene, J gene, and CDR3 amino acid sequence. The percentage overlap between two repertoires was calculated by dividing the number of shared unique clonotypes by the size of the smaller repertoire. RTK rarefaction, the Chao1 estimator, and Recon v2.1 estimates of unobserved clonotypes were used to assess repertoire richness. OLGA was used to compute generation probabilities for all TCRbeta clonotypes that the gDNA method yielded from a handful of donors. TCRdb carries this immuneACCESS record with in-frame sequences only. Its versions omit some clonotypes, under half of them owing to an unresolved V gene in the studies checked, with the rest unexplained. That table gives V, J and clone size, and the DNA gave D and trimming. The sample profile shows 2 million to 3 million clones; 85% to 95% of them were found once. The ten largest clones capture under 0.15% of the sample.

The junction carries 15 bases between V and J, which are trimmed by 6 bases and 1 base respectively. The CDR3 covers 15 residues, taking in both the cysteine and the phenylalanine. Left in the record is the CDR3 DNA by itself, 45 bases read in frame from the first base. The germline V gene (reference sequence) gives CDR1 as LNHDA and CDR2 as SQIVND. Healthy HIV-negative adults with no recently reported acute infections or vaccinations were included as donors. Every donor was a Caucasian adult residing in Nashville, Tennessee, USA. Magnetic negative selection was used to enrich CD4+ T cells, after which naive cells were positively selected on CD45RA and the negative fraction became the memory subset. Blood was collected by leukapheresis, and PBMCs were isolated by Ficoll-Histopaque density gradient centrifugation and then cryopreserved in liquid nitrogen vapor phase. Analytical flow cytometry was used to check the purity and quantity of each magnetically sorted T cell population. From each sorted fraction, genomic DNA was isolated and quantified by UV absorbance on a Nanodrop 2000c.

This sample is part of a study of shared clonotypes between healthy human individuals (dated by TCRdb to between 2020 and 2021). Notes on the research overall: The cohort comprised two women and a few men aged 18 to 49 years. For each donor, CD4 naive and CD4 memory were each run on three plates, CD8 naive on two plates, and CD8 memory on one plate. To estimate repertoire size and how much clonotypes are shared between individuals, the study performed deep sequencing of blood TCR repertoires from a few healthy adults. To increase sequencing depth and limit assay-specific biases, different laboratories used diverse techniques to prepare libraries and sequence TCR repertoires. Each donor's leukapheresis produced roughly between about 0.9 and 9.5 billion PBMCs.

Beyond this particular receptor, the publication reports: Larger estimated clonotype richness was generally found for naive subsets than for memory subsets. Sharing across a handful of donors was observed for about 5% of naive CD4, about 4% of naive CD8, 2% to 2.5% of memory CD4, and roughly 0.4% of memory CD8 clonotypes. The genetic and exposure-history diversity represented was limited by the small number of donors. Rarefaction of sorted-subset datasets indicated incomplete sequencing despite the large sequencing depth. Compared with non-shared clonotypes, clonotypes shared by all four sorted-subset donors had higher generation probabilities. Pairwise subsampling led to the expectation that sequencing depth would affect the degree of clonotype sharing among donors. Only blood was sampled, and tissue TCR repertoires likely differ from those in blood.

Sequenced sample: naive CD4+ T cells sorted from blood. According to the study, the label for this sample's cell subset or site signals: CD45RA+ positively selected. The V gene is TRBV19 and the J gene is TRBJ1-1; the D gene is perhaps TRBD1, from 6 matching bases. This TCR came from a man aged 18 to 30 in good health. CDR3 loop: CASSTVRTANTEAFF. The nucleotides are TGTGCCAGTAGCACAGTTCGGACAGCGAACACTGAAGCTTTCTTT.